This T cell receptor beta chain is drawn from a study of identical twins. Study-level points and caveats: The study reached conclusions through statistical analysis that was cross-sectional, not following the same donors. The presence of invariant MAIT and iNKT cells could partly confound analyses of zero-insertion sequences.

The CDR3 has 22 amino acids. Per germline, CDR1 MGHRA and CDR2 YSYEKL. Trimming at V came to 0 bases and at J to 0 bases, leaving 15 bases not matched to a gene. In its sample, this clonotype was seen a few times. Antigen unknown. cDNA carried unique molecular identifiers, and a universal primer site was added by template switching. TCRdb called the 5' RACE reads again in MiXCR, with one record for every CDR3 protein. This table holds approximately 670,000 distinct CDR3 sequences, around 6% found once. The receptor was isolated from a man in his late teens or twenties in good health. The gene calls are TRBV4-1 and TRBJ2-6, with TRBD2 matching 9 bases. Sequencing was done on a sample of naive T cells sorted from blood. CDR3 protein: CASSQDPGLADRPLSGANVLTF. The CDR3 DNA reads TGCGCCAGCAGCCAAGACCCGGGACTAGCAGACCGCCCCCTCTCTGGGGCCAACGTCCTGACTTTC.